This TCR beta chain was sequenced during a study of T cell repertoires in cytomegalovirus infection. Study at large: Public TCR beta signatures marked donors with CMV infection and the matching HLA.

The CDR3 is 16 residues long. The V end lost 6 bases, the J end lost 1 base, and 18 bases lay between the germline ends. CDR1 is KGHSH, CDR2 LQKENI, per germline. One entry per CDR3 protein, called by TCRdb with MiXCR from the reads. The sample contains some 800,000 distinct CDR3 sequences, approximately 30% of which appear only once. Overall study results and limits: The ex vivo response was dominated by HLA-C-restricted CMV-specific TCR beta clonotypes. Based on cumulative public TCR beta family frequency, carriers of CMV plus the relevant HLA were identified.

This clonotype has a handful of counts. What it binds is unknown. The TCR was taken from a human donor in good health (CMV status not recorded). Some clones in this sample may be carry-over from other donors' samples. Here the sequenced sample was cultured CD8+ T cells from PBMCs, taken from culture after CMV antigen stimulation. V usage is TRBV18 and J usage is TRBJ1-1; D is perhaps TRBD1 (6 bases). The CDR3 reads CASSLLAGGQNTEAFF. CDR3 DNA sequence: TGTGCCAGCTCGCTTCTAGCGGGGGGCCAGAACACTGAAGCTTTCTTT.